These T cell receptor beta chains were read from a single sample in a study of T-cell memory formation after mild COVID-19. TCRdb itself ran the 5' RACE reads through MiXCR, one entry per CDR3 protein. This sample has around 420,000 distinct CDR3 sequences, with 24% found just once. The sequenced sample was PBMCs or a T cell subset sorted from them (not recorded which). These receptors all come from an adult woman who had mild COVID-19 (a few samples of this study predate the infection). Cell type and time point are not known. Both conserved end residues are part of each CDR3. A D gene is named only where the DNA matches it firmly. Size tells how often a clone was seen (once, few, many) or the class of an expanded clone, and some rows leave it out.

TGTGCCAGCAGCTTCACAGTAGGCGGGGGGGCCTACAATGAGCAGTTCTTC | CASSFTVGGGAYNEQFF | - | TRBV7-8 | TRBD2 | TRBJ2-1
TGCGCCAGCAGTCCCACCTCCGGGACAGGGAGTAACATTCAGTACTTC | CASSPTSGTGSNIQYF | - | TRBV5-1 | TRBD1 | TRBJ2-4
TGTGCCACCAGTGGGGCGGGAGCTTACGAGCAGTACTTC | CATSGAGAYEQYF | - | TRBV24-1 | TRBD2 | TRBJ2-7
TGTGCCAGCATCTTTGGCGGGAGTATAAGTGAGCAGTTCTTC | CASIFGGSISEQFF | - | TRBV2 | TRBD2 | TRBJ2-1
TGTGCCAGCAGCTTAGCCTCCGGGACGGGAAATGAAAAACTGTTTTTT | CASSLASGTGNEKLFF | few | TRBV7-2 | - | TRBJ1-4
TGTGCCAGCAGTGAATTTCCGGGGAACACTGAAGCTTTCTTT | CASSEFPGNTEAFF | many | TRBV25-1 | - | TRBJ1-1
TGTGCCAGCGGGGCAGGAGGAGCATCGGCCCAGTACTTC | CASGAGGASAQYF | medium-sized | TRBV12-3/TRBV12-4 | - | TRBJ2-5
TGTGCCAGCAGTTTAGACCCAGCAACCGGGGAGCTGTTTTTT | CASSLDPATGELFF | many | TRBV12-3/TRBV12-4 | - | TRBJ2-2
TGTGCCAGCAGCTGGGAACAGGGTCGGCAGCCCCAGCATTTT | CASSWEQGRQPQHF | - | TRBV5-8 | - | TRBJ1-5
TGTGCCAGCAGCCAACAGCGGGAGCCCCACGAGCAGTACTTC | CASSQQREPHEQYF | few | TRBV7-6 | TRBD2 | TRBJ2-7
TGTGCCAGCGGTAGCCGCTACGAGCAGTACTTC | CASGSRYEQYF | few | TRBV2 | - | TRBJ2-7
TGTGCCAGCAGCTTACGCGTCGGGCTCGACGAGACCCAGTACTTC | CASSLRVGLDETQYF | - | TRBV7-3 | - | TRBJ2-5
TGCGCCAGCAGCCGTCGACAGGGAGGAGAGAAAAGCAATCAGCCCCAGCATTTT | CASSRRQGGEKSNQPQHF | - | TRBV4-1 | TRBD1 | TRBJ1-5
TGCAGCGTTTGTCCCCAAGAGACCCAGTACTTC | CSVCPQETQYF | - | TRBV29-1 | - | TRBJ2-5
TGTGCCAGCAGGGAACAGCCGTCGGGTTCCTACGAGCAGTACTTC | CASREQPSGSYEQYF | few | TRBV2 | - | TRBJ2-7
TGCAGCGTCGGACAGGGGCCGCTTGAGGGCTACACCTTC | CSVGQGPLEGYTF | - | TRBV29-1 | TRBD1 | TRBJ1-2
TGTGCCAGCAGCTTCACCAGGAAGACTGAAGCTTTCTTT | CASSFTRKTEAFF | - | TRBV5-6 | - | TRBJ1-1
TGTGCCAGCAGTCCCGGGACAGCCACCTACTACGAGCAGTACTTC | CASSPGTATYYEQYF | few | TRBV28 | TRBD1 | TRBJ2-7
TGTGCCAGCAGTAAAGGACAGGCGAACACCGGGGAGCTGTTTTTT | CASSKGQANTGELFF | - | TRBV12-3/TRBV12-4 | TRBD1 | TRBJ2-2
TGTGCCAGCACACAGACAGCGGGGCGTGGCTACACCTTC | CASTQTAGRGYTF | few | TRBV5-5 | - | TRBJ1-2
TGTGCCAGCGGCCAGGGGGCAGGGGCCAACGTCCTGACTTTC | CASGQGAGANVLTF | many | TRBV7-9 | TRBD1 | TRBJ2-6
TGTGCCAGCAGTCAGGGGAAATTAGAGACCCAGTACTTC | CASSQGKLETQYF | few | TRBV3-1 | - | TRBJ2-5
TGTGCCAGCAGCTCCGGACTAGCGAGGAATACGCAGTATTTT | CASSSGLARNTQYF | few | TRBV7-2 | TRBD2 | TRBJ2-3
TGTGCCAGCAGCTTCATGAGATCCCACGAGCAGTACTTC | CASSFMRSHEQYF | few | TRBV7-2 | - | TRBJ2-7
TGTGCCAGCAGCGCACAAACAGGGGCCCGGGACATTCAGTACTTC | CASSAQTGARDIQYF | few | TRBV7-9 | TRBD1 | TRBJ2-4
TGTGCCAGCAGCTTAGGGATGGGCATTAACTATGGCTACACCTTC | CASSLGMGINYGYTF | - | TRBV7-9 | - | TRBJ1-2
TGTGCCAGCAGTCAGGACCCAGCGAAGGAGACCCAGTACTTC | CASSQDPAKETQYF | - | TRBV12-3/TRBV12-4 | - | TRBJ2-5
TGTGCCAGCAGCCCGGCTTTGGCCACAGATACGCAGTATTTT | CASSPALATDTQYF | - | TRBV7-2 | - | TRBJ2-3
TGTGCCAGTAGTACACGCACGGGACAATCTGACTTC | CASSTRTGQSDF | many | TRBV19 | - | TRBJ2-4
TGCGCCAGAAGGACAGGTCTCTGGACTGAAGCTTTCTTT | CARRTGLWTEAFF | - | TRBV23-1 | TRBD1 | TRBJ1-1
TGCAGTGCTCCCCAAGCGGGGCCTTACAATGAGCAGTTCTTC | CSAPQAGPYNEQFF | few | TRBV20-1 | TRBD2 | TRBJ2-1